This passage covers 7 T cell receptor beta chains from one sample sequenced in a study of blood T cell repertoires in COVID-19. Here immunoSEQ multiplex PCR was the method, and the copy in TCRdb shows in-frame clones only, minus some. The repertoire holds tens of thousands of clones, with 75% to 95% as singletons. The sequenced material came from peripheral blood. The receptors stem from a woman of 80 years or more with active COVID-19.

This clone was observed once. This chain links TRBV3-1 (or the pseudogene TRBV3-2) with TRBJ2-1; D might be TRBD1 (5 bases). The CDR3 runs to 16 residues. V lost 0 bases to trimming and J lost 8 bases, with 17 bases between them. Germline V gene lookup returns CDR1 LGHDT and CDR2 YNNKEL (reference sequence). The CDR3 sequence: CASSQEGIQGPDEQFF. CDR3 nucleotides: TGTGCCAGCAGCCAAGAAGGTATCCAGGGCCCGGATGAGCAGTTCTTC.

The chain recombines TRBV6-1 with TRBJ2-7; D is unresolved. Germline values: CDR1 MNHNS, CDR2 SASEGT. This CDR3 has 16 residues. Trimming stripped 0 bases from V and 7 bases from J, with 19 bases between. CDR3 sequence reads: CASSEAWPPPSNEQYV. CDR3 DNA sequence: TGTGCCAGCAGTGAAGCGTGGCCTCCGCCGTCGAATGAGCAGTACGTC.

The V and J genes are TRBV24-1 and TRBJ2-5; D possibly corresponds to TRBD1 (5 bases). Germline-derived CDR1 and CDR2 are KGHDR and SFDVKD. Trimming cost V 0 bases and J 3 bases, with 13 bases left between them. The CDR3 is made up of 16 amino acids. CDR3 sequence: CATSDLVWGWEETQYF. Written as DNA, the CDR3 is TGTGCCACCAGTGATTTGGTATGGGGCTGGGAAGAGACCCAGTACTTC.

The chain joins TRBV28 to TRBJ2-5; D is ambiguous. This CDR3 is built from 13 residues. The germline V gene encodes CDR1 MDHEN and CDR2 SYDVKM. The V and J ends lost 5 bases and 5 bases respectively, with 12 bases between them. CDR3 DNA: TGTGCCAGCAGTACCCCTAGTGCCGAGACCCAGTACTTC. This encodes CASSTPSAETQYF.

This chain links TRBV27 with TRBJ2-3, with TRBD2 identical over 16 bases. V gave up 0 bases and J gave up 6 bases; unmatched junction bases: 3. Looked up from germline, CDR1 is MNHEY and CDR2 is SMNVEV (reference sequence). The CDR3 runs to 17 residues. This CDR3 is CASSLSGTSGGGDTQYF. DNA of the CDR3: TGTGCCAGCAGTTTATCGGGGACTAGCGGGGGGGGCGATACGCAGTATTTT.

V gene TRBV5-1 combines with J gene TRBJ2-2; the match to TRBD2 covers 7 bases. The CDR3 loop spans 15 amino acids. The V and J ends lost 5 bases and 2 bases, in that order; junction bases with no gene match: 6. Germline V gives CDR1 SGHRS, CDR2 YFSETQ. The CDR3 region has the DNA TGCGCCAGCAGTCAGCCGGGAGGAAACACCGGGGAGCTGTTTTTT. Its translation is CASSQPGGNTGELFF.

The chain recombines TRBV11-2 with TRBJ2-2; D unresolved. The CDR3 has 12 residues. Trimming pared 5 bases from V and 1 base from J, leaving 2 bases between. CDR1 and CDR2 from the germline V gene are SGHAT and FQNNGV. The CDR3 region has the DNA TGTGCCAGCAGCCAGAACACCGGGGAGCTGTTTTTT. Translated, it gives CASSQNTGELFF.